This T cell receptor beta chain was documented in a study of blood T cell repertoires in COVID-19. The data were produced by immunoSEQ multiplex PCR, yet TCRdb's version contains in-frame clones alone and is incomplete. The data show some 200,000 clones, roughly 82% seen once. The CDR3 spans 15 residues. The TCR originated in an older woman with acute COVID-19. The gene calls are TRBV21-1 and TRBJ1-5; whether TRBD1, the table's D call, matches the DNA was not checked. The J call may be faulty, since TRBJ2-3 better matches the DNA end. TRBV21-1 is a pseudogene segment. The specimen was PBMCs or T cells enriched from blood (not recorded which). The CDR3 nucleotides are TGTGCCAGCAGGAGGACAGGGGAGTGCAATCAGCCCCAGTATTTT. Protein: CASRRTGECNQPQYF.